This T cell receptor beta chain derives from a study of T cells in localized non-small cell lung cancer. The CDR3 loop spans 15 amino acids. Trimming pared 0 bases from V and 5 bases from J, leaving 14 bases between. CDR1 and CDR2 from the germline V gene are SGHRS and YFSETQ. To note about this clone: The antigen remains undetermined.

Whole-study findings and limits: Across samples, adjacent lung featured a median 57 of the top 100 tumor clones.

Sequencing used immunoSEQ multiplex PCR; TCRdb keeps in-frame clones, though not all of them. The data show approximately 80,000 clones, about 84% seen once. The chain has TRBV5-1 and TRBJ1-1, with D unclear. Here the sequenced sample was peripheral blood, taken before any cancer treatment. This TCR was recovered from an older female donor with stage I lung adenocarcinoma. The CDR3: CASSLDTGRQTEAFF. The CDR3 DNA reads as TGCGCCAGCAGCTTGGATACGGGGAGGCAAACTGAAGCTTTCTTT.